This is a list of T cell receptor beta chains from one sample in a study of blood T cell repertoires in COVID-19. Some clones are missing from TCRdb's copy, which holds only in-frame ones; the method was immunoSEQ multiplex PCR. The profile shows 310,000 or so clones, roughly 90% of them singletons. Source material: PBMCs or T cells enriched from blood (not recorded which). The receptors originated from a woman aged 18-29 years who had recovered from COVID-19. The CDR3 runs from the conserved cysteine through the conserved F or W. The D gene is left open where the match is weak. The size field is filled for only some rows; it gives once, few, many or a size class.

v_gene	j_gene	abundance	d_gene	CDR3aa	CDR3nt
TRBV7-3	TRBJ2-1	few	TRBD2	CASSSQPGLDNEQFF	TGTGCCAGCAGCTCACAGCCCGGACTAGACAATGAGCAGTTCTTC
TRBV9	TRBJ2-2	once	TRBD2	CASSVTGPSGGVPPGELFF	TGTGCCAGCAGCGTGACGGGGCCTAGCGGGGGGGTCCCCCCCGGGGAGCTGTTTTTT
TRBV7-2	TRBJ2-7	.	TRBD2	CASSLTSGGPYEQYF	TGTGCCAGCAGCCTGACTAGCGGGGGCCCCTACGAGCAGTACTTC
TRBV28	TRBJ1-1	.	TRBD1	CASSLLLMTGENTEAFF	TGTGCCAGCAGTCTCCTACTGATGACAGGGGAAAACACTGAAGCTTTCTTT
TRBV19	TRBJ2-5	.	TRBD2	CASSGGLAGPYETQYF	TGTGCCAGCTCGGGAGGGCTAGCGGGGCCTTATGAGACCCAGTACTTC
TRBV5-1	TRBJ1-6	.	.	CASSFEQSSYNSPLHF	TGCGCCAGCAGCTTCGAACAGAGCTCCTATAATTCACCCCTCCACTTT
TRBV7-9	TRBJ2-1	.	TRBD2	CASSERAGGHQFF	TGTGCCAGCAGCGAAAGGGCGGGAGGGCACCAGTTCTTC
TRBV7-3	TRBJ1-4	.	.	CASSLSVGEKLFF	TGTGCCAGCAGCTTATCAGTTGGTGAAAAACTGTTTTTT
TRBV7-2	TRBJ2-7	.	.	CASSLRGTHYEQYF	TGTGCCAGCAGCTTAAGAGGGACTCATTACGAGCAGTACTTC
TRBV19	TRBJ1-1	.	TRBD1	CASMDRGMNTEAFF	TGTGCCAGTATGGACAGGGGGATGAACACTGAAGCTTTCTTT
TRBV18	TRBJ2-2	.	.	CASSFGWRTGELFF	TGTGCCAGCTCTTTCGGGTGGAGGACCGGGGAGCTGTTTTTT
TRBV7-9	TRBJ1-1	.	TRBD1	CASSRDRVAAFF	TGTGCCAGCAGCCGGGACAGGGTGGCAGCTTTCTTT
TRBV28	TRBJ1-4	.	.	CASSLMEEKLFF	TGTGCCAGCAGTTTGATGGAGGAAAAACTGTTTTTT
TRBV10-3	TRBJ1-3	once	.	CAIRPTWWRVDTIYF	TGTGCCATCAGACCTACTTGGTGGAGGGTAGACACCATATATTTT
TRBV6-2/TRBV6-3	TRBJ2-3	.	TRBD2	CASSPIIAGVRTDTQYF	TGTGCCAGCAGCCCAATCATCGCGGGAGTGCGCACAGATACGCAGTATTTT
TRBV5-1	TRBJ2-3	.	.	CASSAMVTTDTQYF	TGCGCCAGCAGCGCGATGGTAACCACAGATACGCAGTATTTT
TRBV12-3/TRBV12-4	TRBJ1-1	.	.	CASSRAGGTEAFF	TGTGCCAGCAGTAGGGCAGGAGGGACTGAAGCTTTCTTT
TRBV11-3	TRBJ2-2	.	.	CASSLGFRGSPTGELFF	TGTGCCAGCAGCTTAGGCTTCAGGGGATCACCAACCGGGGAGCTGTTTTTT
TRBV2	TRBJ2-2	.	TRBD2	CASTRTSGGGGGELFF	TGTGCCAGCACACGGACTAGCGGGGGGGGCGGCGGGGAGCTGTTTTTT
TRBV6-5	TRBJ1-3	.	TRBD1	CASSSLGQGLDTIYF	TGTGCCAGCAGTTCCCTAGGACAGGGTTTGGACACCATATATTTT
TRBV29-1	TRBJ2-2	.	.	CSVEYGATGELFF	TGCAGCGTTGAATACGGTGCTACCGGGGAGCTGTTTTTT
TRBV11-2	TRBJ2-1	once	.	CASSLVRGGINEQFF	TGTGCCAGCAGCTTAGTGAGGGGGGGCATAAATGAGCAGTTCTTC